The 26 T cell receptor beta chains in this list originate from one sample, sequenced in a study of CD8 T cells in Susac syndrome. Reverse transcription of roughly 0.45 to 1 ug RNA was performed with random hexamers. TCRdb called the immunoSEQ multiplex PCR reads again in MiXCR, with one record for every CDR3 protein. The repertoire holds around 140,000 distinct CDR3 sequences, with approximately 93% as singletons. The sequenced material came from CD4+ T cells from PBMCs. The receptors originated from a human donor in good health.

The genes are TRBV30 and TRBJ2-7; D might be TRBD1 (6 bases). Trimming pared 4 bases from V and 1 base from J, leaving 11 bases between. This CDR3 is 13 amino acids long. From germline, CDR1 is GTSNPN and CDR2 SVGIG (reference sequence). The DNA for the CDR3 is TGTGCCTGGATGGGACACGGTTCCTACGAGCAGTACTTC. It translates to CAWMGHGSYEQYF.

The chain carries TRBV28 and TRBJ2-5, with TRBD2 identical over 7 bases. CDR3 length equals 16 residues. In germline, CDR1 is MDHEN, CDR2 SYDVKM. V gave up 6 bases and J gave up 5 bases; unmatched junction bases: 15. The CDR3 DNA reads TGTGCCAGCAGGGGCTTGCGGGAGTGGGGCGGGGAGACCCAGTACTTC. As protein: CASRGLREWGGETQYF.

The rearrangement links TRBV7-9 to TRBJ2-7; no definite D call. The germline V gene encodes CDR1 SEHNR and CDR2 FQNEAQ (reference sequence). The germline V and J ends were trimmed by 3 bases and 0 bases, with 9 bases remaining between them. This CDR3 has 14 amino acids. The CDR3 loop is CASSFGGHSYEQYF. CDR3 coding DNA: TGTGCCAGCAGCTTCGGCGGTCACTCCTACGAGCAGTACTTC.

The chain couples TRBV20-1 to TRBJ1-1; the D gene is possibly TRBD1 (5 bases). Trimming removed 3 bases at V and 3 bases at J, with 11 bases between. CDR1 and CDR2 from the germline V gene are DFQATT and SNEGSKA (reference sequence). CDR3 length: 13 amino acids. The CDR3 region is CSASSGADTEAFF. The CDR3 region has the DNA TGCAGTGCTAGTAGTGGGGCGGACACTGAAGCTTTCTTT.

The chain employs TRBV7-6 and TRBJ1-1; D gene ambiguous. The CDR3 is 14 residues long. Trimming cost V 4 bases and J 7 bases, with 16 bases left between them. Germline V gives CDR1 SGHVS, CDR2 FNYEAQ. CDR3 sequence: CASSSLSGSFEAFF. In nucleotides, the CDR3 is TGTGCCAGCAGCTCATTGTCGGGGAGTTTTGAAGCTTTCTTT. Looking up the rest from reference TRBV7-6 and TRBJ1-1 gives the full variable domain: GAGVSQSPRYKVTKRGQDVALRCDPISGHVSLYWYRQALGQGPEFLTYFNYEAQQDKSGLPNDRFSAERPEGSISTLTIQRTEQRDSAMYRCASSSLSGSFEAFFGQGTRLTVV.

The chain combines TRBV5-1 with TRBJ2-1; TRBD2 matches at 12 bases. Germline CDR1 and CDR2: SGHRS and YFSETQ. The CDR3 length is 18 residues. V gave up 4 bases and J gave up 7 bases; unmatched junction bases: 15. CDR3 sequence: CASSRGPLAGGSRNEQFF. In nucleotides, the CDR3 is TGCGCCAGCAGCCGCGGACCACTAGCGGGGGGAAGCAGGAATGAGCAGTTCTTC.

V usage is TRBV10-3 and J usage is TRBJ2-7; 7 bases map to TRBD2. This CDR3 is built from 15 residues. Germline CDR1 and CDR2: ENHRY and SYGVKD. V trimming: 0 bases; J trimming: 3 bases; junction bases outside the gene matches: 5. The DNA of the CDR3 is TGTGCCATCAGTGAGTCGGTAGCGGGCCTCTACGAGCAGTACTTC. This encodes CAISESVAGLYEQYF.

The V call is TRBV20-1, the J call TRBJ2-2, with D maybe TRBD2 (6 bases). Germline V lookup: CDR1 DFQATT, CDR2 SNEGSKA (reference sequence). The germline V and J ends were trimmed by 6 bases and 7 bases, with 24 bases remaining between them. The CDR3 sequence is 16 residues long. The CDR3 nucleotides are TGCAGTGCCACGGGTGGGGGGAATGGATTTGACGGGGAGCTGTTTTTT. Encoded protein: CSATGGGNGFDGELFF.

The rearrangement links TRBV5-1 to TRBJ1-2; D uncertain. The CDR3 is made up of 16 amino acids. CDR1 SGHRS and CDR2 YFSETQ come from the germline V gene. The V end was cut by 0 bases, the J end by 3 bases, with 15 bases between. The CDR3 DNA is TGCGCCAGCAGCTTGGGGGCCACATATCGGGACTATGGCTACACCTTC. Translating gives CASSLGATYRDYGYTF.

This clonotype was found once. DNA for the CDR3: TGTGCATGCAGAAGTGTCTTCAGCTACACCTTC. Translated, it gives CACRSVFSYTF. V is TRBV3-1 and J is TRBJ1-2; D remains unclear. Germline CDR1 reads LGHDT; CDR2 reads YNNKEL (reference sequence). This CDR3 comprises 11 residues.

The CDR3 reads CSVGGLAGVDKNIQYF. The CDR3 nucleotides read TGCAGCGTTGGTGGACTAGCGGGAGTAGACAAAAACATTCAGTACTTC. V and J are TRBV29-1 and TRBJ2-4, with 13 bases aligning to TRBD2. Germline CDR1 SQVTM, CDR2 ANQGSEA. This CDR3 is 16 amino acids long. V lost 4 bases, J lost 3 bases, and 6 bases stayed unmatched.

The chain carries TRBV3-1 and TRBJ2-6, with D hard to call. V lost 11 bases and J lost 3, with 14 bases in between. Germline V gene lookup returns CDR1 LGHDT and CDR2 YNNKEL (reference sequence). The CDR3 is 14 residues long. In DNA, the CDR3 is TGTGCCTGTACGCGAAGTTTTGGGGCCAACGTCCTGACTTTC. Amino acid sequence: CACTRSFGANVLTF.

V is TRBV19 and J is TRBJ1-5, with 9 bases that match TRBD1. The trim removed 6 bases at V and 5 bases at J, leaving 2 bases unmatched. This CDR3 has 13 amino acids. Per germline, CDR1 LNHDA and CDR2 SQIVND (reference sequence). Here the CDR3 reads CASSRQGDQPQHF. CDR3 bases: TGTGCCAGTAGCCGACAGGGGGATCAGCCCCAGCATTTT.

This chain connects TRBV20-1 to TRBJ1-1, with TRBD1 as a possible D gene (5 bases). Germline V gives CDR1 DFQATT, CDR2 SNEGSKA (reference sequence). V shed 3 bases and J shed 9 bases, with 14 bases lying between them. CDR3 length: 12 amino acids. The CDR3 loop is CSARAGQSKAFF. In nucleotides, the CDR3 is TGCAGTGCTAGGGCAGGACAATCCAAAGCTTTCTTT.

The chain has TRBV3-1 and TRBJ2-5; D is undetermined. Germline V gene data show CDR1 as LGHDT and CDR2 as YNNKEL (reference sequence). Trimming took off 1 base at V and 6 bases at J, with 12 bases between the two ends. The CDR3 runs 14 residues. CDR3 nucleotide sequence: TGTGCCAGCAGCCAAGGAGGCTCTGGGAAGACCCAGTACTTC. This gives the protein CASSQGGSGKTQYF.

The J gene is TRBJ2-5, the V gene TRBV10-3; no clear D gene. Germline V gene data show CDR1 as ENHRY and CDR2 as SYGVKD. The ends were cut back, 2 bases at V and 2 bases at J, with 9 bases in the middle. The CDR3 is 14 residues long. CDR3 residues: CAISEISSQETQYF. Written as DNA, the CDR3 is TGTGCCATCAGTGAGATATCTAGTCAAGAGACCCAGTACTTC.

V gene TRBV30 combines with J gene TRBJ2-5; TRBD1 aligns across 7 bases. The CDR3 has 18 residues. Germline V gene lookup returns CDR1 GTSNPN and CDR2 SVGIG (reference sequence). Losses at the gene ends were 0 bases for V and 1 base for J; bases not matched to a gene: 14. The CDR3 loop reads CAWSVPWTGGASQETQYF. The CDR3 DNA reads as TGTGCCTGGAGTGTACCTTGGACAGGTGGGGCTAGCCAAGAGACCCAGTACTTC.

This clonotype has a single count. CDR3 protein: CASAGGGHHEQYF. CDR3 nucleotides: TGTGCCAGCGCTGGGGGGGGGCACCACGAGCAGTACTTC. The V gene is TRBV12-3 or TRBV12-4, the J gene TRBJ2-7; perhaps TRBD2 as D (7 bases). This CDR3 contains 13 residues. The V and J ends lost 8 bases and 5 bases respectively, with 16 bases between them.

The CDR3 region is CATRSGGVETQYF. CDR3 DNA sequence: TGTGCCACAAGGTCGGGAGGTGTGGAGACCCAGTACTTC. The rearrangement uses TRBV6-2 or TRBV6-3 and TRBJ2-5; 7 bases are shared with TRBD2. The V and J ends lost 10 bases and 5 bases, in that order; junction bases with no gene match: 10. Germline V lookup: CDR1 MNHEY, CDR2 SVGEGT. The CDR3 totals 13 residues.

The chain is built from TRBV25-1 and TRBJ1-5; D is perhaps TRBD1 (6 bases). The germline V and J ends were trimmed by 3 bases and 7 bases, with 13 bases remaining between them. This CDR3 is built from 14 residues. CDR1 and CDR2 from the germline V gene are MGHDK and SYGVNS. The CDR3: CASSEVGAGQPQHF. DNA of the CDR3: TGTGCCAGCAGTGAGGTGGGGGCTGGACAGCCCCAGCATTTT. The entire variable domain, with the rest obtained from reference TRBV25-1 and TRBJ1-5, is as follows: EADIYQTPRYLVIGTGKKITLECSQTMGHDKMYWYQQDPGMELHLIHYSYGVNSTEKGDLSSESTVSRIRTEHFPLTLESARPSHTSQYLCASSEVGAGQPQHFGDGTRLSIL.

This sequence joins TRBV28 and TRBJ2-7, with D uncertain. This CDR3 contains 14 residues. The V end lost 10 bases, the J end lost 0 bases, and 16 bases lay between the germline ends. Germline CDR1 reads MDHEN; CDR2 reads SYDVKM. This CDR3 reads CATLTPGSSYEQYF. The CDR3 bases are TGTGCCACCTTAACTCCCGGGTCCTCCTACGAGCAGTACTTC.

This clonotype has only one observation. The CDR3 nucleotides read TGCAGTGCTAGAGACCGGGAGCCCAGGGCTGGCACAGATACGCAGTATTTT. This sequence encodes CSARDREPRAGTDTQYF. The chain combines TRBV20-1 with TRBJ2-3, with D perhaps TRBD2 (6 bases). This CDR3 has 17 residues. Trimming took 0 bases from V and 1 from J, leaving 17 bases between them. Germline V CDR1 and CDR2: DFQATT, SNEGSKA (reference sequence).

This clonotype was observed a single time. This chain's CDR3 is CASSFSARSPGEQYF. The CDR3 region has the DNA TGTGCCAGCAGTTTTTCGGCAAGGTCCCCTGGCGAGCAGTACTTC. The chain couples TRBV28 to TRBJ2-7; D is ambiguous. Trimming left V 3 bases short and J 6 bases short, with 18 bases between. CDR3 length equals 15 residues. CDR1 and CDR2 (germline): MDHEN, SYDVKM.

This rearrangement joins TRBV12-3 or TRBV12-4 to TRBJ1-2; 7 bases agree with TRBD1. The CDR3 contains 13 residues. The junction had 4 bases not matched to a gene; V was cut back by 3 bases and J by 6 bases. The chain's CDR3 is CASSFTGVDGYTF. The CDR3 nucleotides are TGTGCCAGCAGTTTTACAGGGGTTGATGGCTACACCTTC.

The chain recombines TRBV25-1 with TRBJ2-2, with TRBD2 identical over 12 bases. This CDR3 has 15 amino acids. The J segment lost 4 bases and the V segment lost 5 bases, leaving 2 bases of the junction unmatched. Germline CDR1 is MGHDK and CDR2 is SYGVNS. The CDR3 region is CASSLAGGRTGELFF. In DNA, the CDR3 is TGTGCCAGCAGTCTAGCGGGAGGGCGCACCGGGGAGCTGTTTTTT.

The V and J genes are TRBV19 and TRBJ2-1; 9 bases match TRBD1. The CDR3 is made up of 16 amino acids. V gave up 5 bases and J gave up 5 bases; unmatched junction bases: 10. Germline lookup yields CDR1 LNHDA and CDR2 SQIVND (reference sequence). The CDR3 sequence is CASSALTGQGNNEQFF. CDR3 bases: TGTGCCAGTAGTGCACTAACGGGACAGGGCAACAATGAGCAGTTCTTC.